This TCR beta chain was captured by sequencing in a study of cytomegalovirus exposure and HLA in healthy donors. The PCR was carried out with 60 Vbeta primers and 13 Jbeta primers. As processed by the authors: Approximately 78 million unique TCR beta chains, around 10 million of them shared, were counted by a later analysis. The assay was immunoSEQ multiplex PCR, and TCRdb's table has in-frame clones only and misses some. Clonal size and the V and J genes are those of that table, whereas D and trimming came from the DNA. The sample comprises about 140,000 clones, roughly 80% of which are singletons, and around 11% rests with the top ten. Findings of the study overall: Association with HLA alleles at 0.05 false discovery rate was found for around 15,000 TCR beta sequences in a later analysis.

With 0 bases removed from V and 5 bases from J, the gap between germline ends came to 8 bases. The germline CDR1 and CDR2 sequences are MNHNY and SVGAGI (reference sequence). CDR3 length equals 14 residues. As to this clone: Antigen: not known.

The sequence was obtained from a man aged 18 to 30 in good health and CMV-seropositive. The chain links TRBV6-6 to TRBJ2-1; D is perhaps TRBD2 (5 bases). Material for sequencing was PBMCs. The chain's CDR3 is CASSYSPGNNEQFF. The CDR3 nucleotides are TGTGCCAGCAGTTACTCGCCGGGGAACAATGAGCAGTTCTTC.